These T cell receptor beta chains were read from a single sample in a study of T-cell reconstitution after alpha-beta-depleted transplantation in children. Via MiXCR, TCRdb re-called the PCR reads, giving one row per CDR3 protein. The repertoire consists of 330,000 or so distinct CDR3 sequences, with 10% occurring once and the leading ten covering 7.5%. The sample here was PBMCs, taken before TCRalphabeta/CD19-depleted stem cell transplant. These receptors all stem from a boy younger than two with acute myeloid leukemia, due to receive a stem cell transplant. CDR3s include the opening cysteine and the closing phenylalanine or tryptophan. D genes are given only for firm matches. Clone size is not always given. Where it is, it says once, few, many or a class for expanded clones.

length	D	J	V	size	CDR3	DNA
13	NA	TRBJ1-1	TRBV11-2	many	CASSLDRLPEAFF	TGTGCCAGCAGCCTTGACAGGTTACCTGAAGCTTTCTTT
16	TRBD1	TRBJ2-5	TRBV4-1	many	CASSQESPGGRETQYF	TGCGCCAGCAGCCAAGAAAGTCCAGGGGGCCGAGAGACCCAGTACTTC
12	NA	TRBJ1-2	TRBV24-1	few	CATSRDNYGYTF	TGTGCCACCAGTAGGGACAACTATGGCTACACCTTC
13	NA	TRBJ2-5	TRBV7-3	many	CASSWGVAETQYF	TGTGCCAGCAGCTGGGGGGTTGCGGAGACCCAGTACTTC
13	NA	TRBJ2-7	TRBV24-1	many	CATSDGRAYEQYF	TGTGCCACCAGTGATGGCAGGGCCTACGAGCAGTACTTC
12	NA	TRBJ2-1	TRBV12-3/TRBV12-4	many	CASSSGPNEQFF	TGTGCCAGCAGTTCAGGACCCAATGAGCAGTTCTTC
15	NA	TRBJ2-3	TRBV5-8	many	CASSLNRASTDTQYF	TGTGCCAGCAGCTTGAATAGGGCTAGCACAGATACGCAGTATTTT
15	TRBD1	TRBJ2-7	TRBV6-5	many	CASSYHDRGGNEQYF	TGTGCCAGCAGTTACCACGACAGGGGAGGTAACGAGCAGTACTTC
11	NA	TRBJ2-2	TRBV6-2/TRBV6-3	NA	CASRKMVELFF	TGTGCCAGCAGGAAGATGGTGGAGCTGTTTTTT
12	NA	TRBJ1-2	TRBV6-1	few	CAITWEAYGYTF	TGTGCCATAACGTGGGAGGCCTATGGCTACACCTTC
12	NA	TRBJ2-1	TRBV12-3/TRBV12-4	many	CASIRGVGEQFF	TGTGCCAGCATCCGAGGAGTGGGTGAGCAGTTCTTC
12	NA	TRBJ2-1	TRBV6-6	many	CASSYETNEQFF	TGTGCCAGCAGTTACGAAACCAATGAGCAGTTCTTC
18	TRBD2	TRBJ2-3	TRBV19	NA	CASSTGLAGGKNTDTQYF	TGTGCCAGTAGTACCGGACTAGCGGGAGGAAAAAACACAGATACGCAGTATTTT
15	TRBD2	TRBJ2-7	TRBV11-2	many	CASSPFAGESYEQYF	TGTGCCAGCAGCCCTTTTGCGGGAGAATCCTACGAGCAGTACTTC
16	TRBD2	TRBJ2-5	TRBV7-6	NA	CASSPGTSGPGETQYF	TGTGCCAGCAGTCCCGGGACTAGCGGCCCCGGGGAGACCCAGTACTTC
13	NA	TRBJ2-7	TRBV19	many	CASSIVRGHEQYF	TGTGCCAGTAGTATTGTTCGGGGCCACGAGCAGTACTTC
14	NA	TRBJ1-3	TRBV5-1	few	CASSLDEPGNTIYF	TGCGCCAGCAGCTTGGACGAACCAGGAAACACCATATATTTT
17	NA	TRBJ2-1	TRBV7-6	few	CASSSVGGGSSYNEQFF	TGTGCCAGCAGCTCAGTTGGAGGGGGGAGCTCCTACAATGAGCAGTTCTTC
15	NA	TRBJ2-3	TRBV12-3/TRBV12-4	many	CASSFSVPPTDTQYF	TGTGCCAGCAGTTTTTCCGTCCCCCCCACAGATACGCAGTATTTT
14	TRBD2	TRBJ2-1	TRBV10-3	many	CAISLAGGPGEQFF	TGTGCCATCAGTTTAGCGGGAGGGCCGGGTGAGCAGTTCTTC
16	NA	TRBJ2-2	TRBV9	few	CASSVPTRVNTGELFF	TGTGCCAGCAGCGTGCCGACCCGTGTGAACACCGGGGAGCTGTTTTTT
14	NA	TRBJ2-7	TRBV15	many	CATSRDFGAYEQYF	TGTGCCACCAGCAGAGATTTCGGGGCCTACGAGCAGTACTTC
15	TRBD2	TRBJ2-2	TRBV9	NA	CASSGTSANTGELFF	TGTGCCAGCAGCGGGACTAGCGCGAACACCGGGGAGCTGTTTTTT
14	NA	TRBJ2-7	TRBV25-1	many	CASSPVRGNYEQYF	TGTGCCAGCAGTCCTGTGAGAGGTAACTACGAGCAGTACTTC
11	NA	TRBJ1-2	TRBV25-1	many	CASSARWGYTF	TGTGCCAGCAGTGCCCGTTGGGGCTACACCTTC
15	TRBD1	TRBJ1-3	TRBV2	many	CASSVDRGSGNTIYF	TGTGCCAGCAGCGTTGACAGGGGGTCTGGAAACACCATATATTTT
13	NA	TRBJ1-2	TRBV6-6	many	CASSFPNQGGVTF	TGTGCCAGCAGTTTCCCCAACCAGGGTGGTGTCACCTTC
16	NA	TRBJ2-7	TRBV6-2/TRBV6-3	NA	CASSYHSMSRAYEQYF	TGTGCCAGCAGTTACCATTCAATGAGTCGCGCTTACGAGCAGTACTTC
13	TRBD1	TRBJ2-1	TRBV5-6	many	CASSPRGNNEQFF	TGTGCCAGCAGCCCCAGGGGGAACAATGAGCAGTTCTTC
15	NA	TRBJ2-3	TRBV12-3/TRBV12-4	many	CASSLGYRAADTQYF	TGTGCCAGCAGTTTAGGGTACAGGGCGGCAGATACGCAGTATTTT
16	NA	TRBJ1-5	TRBV28	many	CASLSGRVRRNQPQHF	TGTGCCAGCTTATCCGGCAGGGTTAGGCGCAATCAGCCCCAGCATTTT
14	NA	TRBJ2-3	TRBV27	many	CATHKMGGTDTQYF	TGTGCCACCCATAAGATGGGCGGCACAGATACGCAGTATTTT
14	NA	TRBJ1-5	TRBV27	many	CASSLSEGNQPQHF	TGTGCCAGCAGTTTATCAGAGGGCAATCAGCCCCAGCATTTT
14	TRBD2	TRBJ2-1	TRBV28	NA	CASSFSGARDEQFF	TGTGCCAGCAGTTTTAGCGGGGCTAGGGATGAGCAGTTCTTC
15	TRBD2	TRBJ2-1	TRBV20-1	many	CSASGLAGTYNEQFF	TGCAGTGCTAGCGGACTAGCGGGGACCTACAATGAGCAGTTCTTC